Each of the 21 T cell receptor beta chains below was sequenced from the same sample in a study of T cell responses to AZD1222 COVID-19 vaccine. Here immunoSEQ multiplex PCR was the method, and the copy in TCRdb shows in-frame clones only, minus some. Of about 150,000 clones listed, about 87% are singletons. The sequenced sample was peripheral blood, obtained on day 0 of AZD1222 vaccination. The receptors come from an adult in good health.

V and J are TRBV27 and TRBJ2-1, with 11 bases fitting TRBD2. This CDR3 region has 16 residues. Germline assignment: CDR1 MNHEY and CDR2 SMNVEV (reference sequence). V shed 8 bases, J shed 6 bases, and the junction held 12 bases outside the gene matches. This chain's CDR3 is CASSLLAGGPVNEQFF. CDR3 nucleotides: TGTGCCAGCTCCCTTTTAGCGGGGGGGCCGGTCAATGAGCAGTTCTTC.

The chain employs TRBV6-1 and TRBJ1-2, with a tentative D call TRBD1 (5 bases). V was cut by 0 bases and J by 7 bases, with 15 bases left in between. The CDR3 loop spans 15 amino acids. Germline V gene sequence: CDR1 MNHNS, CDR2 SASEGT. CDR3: CASSEAGGSGPGYTF. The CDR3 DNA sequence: TGTGCCAGCAGTGAAGCTGGGGGTTCTGGGCCTGGCTACACCTTC.

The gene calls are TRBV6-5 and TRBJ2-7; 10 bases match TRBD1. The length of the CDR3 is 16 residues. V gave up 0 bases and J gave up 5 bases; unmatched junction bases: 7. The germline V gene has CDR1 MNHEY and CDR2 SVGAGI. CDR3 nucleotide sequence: TGTGCCAGCAGTTACTCGCCCCCGGGGACAGGGGACGAGCAGTACTTC. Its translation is CASSYSPPGTGDEQYF.

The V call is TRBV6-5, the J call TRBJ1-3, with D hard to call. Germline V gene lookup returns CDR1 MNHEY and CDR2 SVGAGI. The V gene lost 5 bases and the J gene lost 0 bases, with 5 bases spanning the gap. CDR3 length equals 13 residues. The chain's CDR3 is CASSPSSGNTIYF. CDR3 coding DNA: TGTGCCAGCAGTCCGAGCTCTGGAAACACCATATATTTT.

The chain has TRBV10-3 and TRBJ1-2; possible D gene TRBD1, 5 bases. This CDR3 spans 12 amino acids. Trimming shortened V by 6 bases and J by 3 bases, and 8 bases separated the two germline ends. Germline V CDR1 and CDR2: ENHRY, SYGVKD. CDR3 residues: CAIRTADYGYTF. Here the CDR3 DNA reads TGTGCCATCAGGACAGCTGACTATGGCTACACCTTC.

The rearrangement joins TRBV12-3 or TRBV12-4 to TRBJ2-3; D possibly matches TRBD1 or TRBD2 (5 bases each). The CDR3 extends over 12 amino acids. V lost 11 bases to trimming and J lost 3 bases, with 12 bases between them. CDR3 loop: CAVSRGTDTQYF. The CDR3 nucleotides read TGTGCCGTATCGAGGGGTACAGATACGCAGTATTTT.

As DNA, the CDR3 is TGTGCCAGCAGAGGGACCACTGGAAACACCATATATTTT. Its translation is CASRGTTGNTIYF. V is TRBV5-8 and J is TRBJ1-3, with a weak D call TRBD1 (5 bases). Germline lookup yields CDR1 SGHTS and CDR2 YDEGEE. The CDR3 consists of 13 residues. Trimming took 5 bases from V and 2 from J, leaving 8 bases between them.

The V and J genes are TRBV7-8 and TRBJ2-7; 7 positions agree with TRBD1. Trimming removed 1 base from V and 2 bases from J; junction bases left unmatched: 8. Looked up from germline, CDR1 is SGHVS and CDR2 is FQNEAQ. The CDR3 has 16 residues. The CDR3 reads CASSLGGTVTPYEQYF. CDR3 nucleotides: TGTGCCAGCAGCTTAGGGGGGACAGTAACCCCCTACGAGCAGTACTTC.

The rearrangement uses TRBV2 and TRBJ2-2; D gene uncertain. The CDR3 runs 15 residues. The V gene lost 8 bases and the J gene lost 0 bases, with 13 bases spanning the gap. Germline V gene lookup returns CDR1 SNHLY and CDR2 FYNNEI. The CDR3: CASLRDPSNTGELFF. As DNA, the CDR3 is TGTGCCAGCCTTAGGGATCCTTCGAACACCGGGGAGCTGTTTTTT.

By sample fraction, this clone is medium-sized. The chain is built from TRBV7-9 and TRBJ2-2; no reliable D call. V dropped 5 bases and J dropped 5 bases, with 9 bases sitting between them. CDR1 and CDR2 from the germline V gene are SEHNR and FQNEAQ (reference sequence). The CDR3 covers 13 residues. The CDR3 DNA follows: TGTGCCAGCAGCGCCTGGGGAACCGGGGAGCTGTTTTTT. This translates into CASSAWGTGELFF.

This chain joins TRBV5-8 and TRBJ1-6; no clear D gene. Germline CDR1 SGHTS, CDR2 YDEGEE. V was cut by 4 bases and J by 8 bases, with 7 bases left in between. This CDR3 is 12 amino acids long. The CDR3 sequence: CASSRSDSPLHF. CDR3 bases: TGTGCCAGCAGCCGATCTGATTCACCCCTCCACTTT.

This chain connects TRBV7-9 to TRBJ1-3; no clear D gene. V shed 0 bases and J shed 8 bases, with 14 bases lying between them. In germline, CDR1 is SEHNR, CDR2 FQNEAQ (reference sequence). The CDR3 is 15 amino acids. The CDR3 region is CASSLAAGTTDTIYF. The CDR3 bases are TGTGCCAGCAGCTTAGCGGCGGGAACTACGGACACCATATATTTT. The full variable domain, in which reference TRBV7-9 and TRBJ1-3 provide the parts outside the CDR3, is DTGVSQNPRHKITKRGQNVTFRCDPISEHNRLYWYRQTLGQGPEFLTYFQNEAQLEKSRLLSDRFSAERPKGSFSTLEIQRTEQGDSAMYLCASSLAAGTTDTIYFGEGSWLTVV.

The CDR3 spells CASSLNRGGGNEQFF. CDR3 nucleotides: TGTGCCAGCAGCTTAAATCGGGGGGGCGGTAATGAGCAGTTCTTC. The V call is TRBV11-2, the J call TRBJ2-1; the match to TRBD2 covers 8 bases. The ends lost 2 bases at V and 7 bases at J; junction bases unmatched: 7. This CDR3 comprises 15 residues. Germline V gives CDR1 SGHAT, CDR2 FQNNGV.

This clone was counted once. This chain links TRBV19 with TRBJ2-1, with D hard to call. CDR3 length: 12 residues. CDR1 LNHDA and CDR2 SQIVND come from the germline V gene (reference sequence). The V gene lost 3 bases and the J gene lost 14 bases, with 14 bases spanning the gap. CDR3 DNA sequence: TGTGCCAGTAGTATCAAGCATCCCTGGGAGTTCTTC. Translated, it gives CASSIKHPWEFF.

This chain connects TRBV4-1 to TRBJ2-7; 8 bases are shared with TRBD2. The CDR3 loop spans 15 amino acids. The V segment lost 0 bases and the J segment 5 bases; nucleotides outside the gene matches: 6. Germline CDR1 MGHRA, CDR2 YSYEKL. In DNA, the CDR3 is TGCGCCAGCAGCCAAGATTCCAGCGGGGGCGACGAGCAGTACTTC. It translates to CASSQDSSGGDEQYF.

In DNA form, the CDR3 reads TGTGCCAGCGGGGGAACCGGGACAGGGGGCACGGAGACCCAGTACTTC. Amino acid sequence: CASGGTGTGGTETQYF. This chain uses TRBV27 with TRBJ2-5; 12 positions agree with TRBD1. The V gene end was trimmed by 8 bases and the J gene end by 5 bases; junction bases not matched to a gene: 12. The CDR3 totals 16 residues. Per the germline V gene, CDR1 is MNHEY and CDR2 is SMNVEV (reference sequence).

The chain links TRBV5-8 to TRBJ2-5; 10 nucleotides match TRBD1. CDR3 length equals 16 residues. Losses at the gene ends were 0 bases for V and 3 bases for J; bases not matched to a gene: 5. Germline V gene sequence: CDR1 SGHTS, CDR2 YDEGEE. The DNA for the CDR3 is TGTGCCAGCAGCTTGGGACAGGGGGCCGGGAAAGAGACCCAGTACTTC. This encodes CASSLGQGAGKETQYF. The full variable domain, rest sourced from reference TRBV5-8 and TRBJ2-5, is EAGVTQSPTHLIKTRGQQATLRCSPISGHTSVYWYQQALGLGLQFLLWYDEGEERNRGNFPPRFSGRQFPNYSSELNVNALELEDSALYLCASSLGQGAGKETQYFGPGTRLLVL.

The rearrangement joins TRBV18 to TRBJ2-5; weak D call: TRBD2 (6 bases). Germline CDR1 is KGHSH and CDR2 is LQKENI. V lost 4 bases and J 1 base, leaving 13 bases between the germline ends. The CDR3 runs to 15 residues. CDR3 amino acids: CASSLGLITQETQYF. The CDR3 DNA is TGTGCCAGCTCACTTGGACTAATCACCCAAGAGACCCAGTACTTC.

CDR3 amino acids: CASSMGLAGVTDTQYF. For the CDR3, the DNA is TGTGCCAGCAGCATGGGACTAGCGGGGGTTACGGATACGCAGTATTTT. This chain uses TRBV7-9 with TRBJ2-3, with 14 bases matching TRBD2. Trimming removed 5 bases from V and 6 bases from J; junction bases left unmatched: 7. This CDR3 region has 16 residues. Germline V gene sequence: CDR1 SEHNR, CDR2 FQNEAQ (reference sequence).

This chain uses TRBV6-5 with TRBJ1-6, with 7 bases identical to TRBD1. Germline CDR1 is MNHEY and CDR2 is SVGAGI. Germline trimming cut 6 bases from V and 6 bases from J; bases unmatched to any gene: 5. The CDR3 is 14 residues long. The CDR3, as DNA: TGTGCCAGCAGCTTCAGGGGGACTAATTCACCCCTCCACTTT. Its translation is CASSFRGTNSPLHF.

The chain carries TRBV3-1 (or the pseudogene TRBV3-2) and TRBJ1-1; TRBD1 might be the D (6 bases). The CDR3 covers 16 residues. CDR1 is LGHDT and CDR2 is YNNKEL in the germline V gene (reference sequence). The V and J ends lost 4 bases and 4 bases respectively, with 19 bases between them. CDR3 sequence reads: CASSPFGTSLGTEAFF. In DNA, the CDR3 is TGTGCCAGCAGCCCCTTTGGGACATCCTTGGGCACTGAAGCTTTCTTT.